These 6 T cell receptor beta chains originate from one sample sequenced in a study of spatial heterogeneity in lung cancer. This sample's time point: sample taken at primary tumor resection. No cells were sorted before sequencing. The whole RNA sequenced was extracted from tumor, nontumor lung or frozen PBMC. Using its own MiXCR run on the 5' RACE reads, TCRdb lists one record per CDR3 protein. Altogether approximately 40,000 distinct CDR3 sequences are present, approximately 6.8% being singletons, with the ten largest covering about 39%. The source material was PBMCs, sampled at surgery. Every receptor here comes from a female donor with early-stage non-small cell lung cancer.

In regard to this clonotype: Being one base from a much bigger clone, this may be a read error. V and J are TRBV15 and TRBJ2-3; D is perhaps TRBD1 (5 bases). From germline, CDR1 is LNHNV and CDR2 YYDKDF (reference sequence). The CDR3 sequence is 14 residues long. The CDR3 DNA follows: TGTGTCACCAGCAGAACCAGGGGCACAGATACGCAGTATTTT. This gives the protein CVTSRTRGTDTQYF.

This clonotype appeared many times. CDR3 region: CASSLRQKETQYF. The CDR3 DNA follows: TGTGCCAGCAGTTTGCGTCAGAAAGAGACCCAGTACTTC. The chain uses TRBV12-3 or TRBV12-4 and TRBJ2-5; D gene unclear. Trimming stripped 3 bases from V and 3 bases from J, with 8 bases between. The CDR3 covers 13 residues.

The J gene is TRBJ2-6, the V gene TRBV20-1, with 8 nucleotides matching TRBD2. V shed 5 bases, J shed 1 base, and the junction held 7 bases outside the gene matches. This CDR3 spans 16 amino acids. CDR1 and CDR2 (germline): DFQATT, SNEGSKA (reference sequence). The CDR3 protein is CSADTSGGSGANVLTF. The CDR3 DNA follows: TGCAGTGCTGATACTAGCGGAGGATCTGGGGCCAACGTCCTGACTTTC.

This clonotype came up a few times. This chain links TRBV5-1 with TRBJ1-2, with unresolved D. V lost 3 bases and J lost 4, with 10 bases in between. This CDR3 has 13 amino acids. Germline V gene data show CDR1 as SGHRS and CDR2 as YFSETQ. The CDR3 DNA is TGCGCCAGCAGCTCTCGGATGGGCTATGGCTACACCTTC. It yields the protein CASSSRMGYGYTF.

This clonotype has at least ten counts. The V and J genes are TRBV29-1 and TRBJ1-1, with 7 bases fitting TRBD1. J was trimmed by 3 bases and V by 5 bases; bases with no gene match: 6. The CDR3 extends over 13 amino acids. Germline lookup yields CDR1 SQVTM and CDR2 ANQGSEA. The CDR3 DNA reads TGCAGCGTTATGGAACAGGGGCACACTGAAGCTTTCTTT. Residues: CSVMEQGHTEAFF.

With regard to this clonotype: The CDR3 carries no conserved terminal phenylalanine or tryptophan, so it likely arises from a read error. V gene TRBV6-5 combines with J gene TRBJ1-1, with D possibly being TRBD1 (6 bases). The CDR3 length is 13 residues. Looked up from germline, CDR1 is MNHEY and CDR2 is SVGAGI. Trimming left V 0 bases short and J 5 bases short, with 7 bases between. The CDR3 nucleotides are TGTGCCAGCAGTTACTCCAGGGGAACTGAAGCTTTCTAT. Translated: CASSYSRGTEAFY.